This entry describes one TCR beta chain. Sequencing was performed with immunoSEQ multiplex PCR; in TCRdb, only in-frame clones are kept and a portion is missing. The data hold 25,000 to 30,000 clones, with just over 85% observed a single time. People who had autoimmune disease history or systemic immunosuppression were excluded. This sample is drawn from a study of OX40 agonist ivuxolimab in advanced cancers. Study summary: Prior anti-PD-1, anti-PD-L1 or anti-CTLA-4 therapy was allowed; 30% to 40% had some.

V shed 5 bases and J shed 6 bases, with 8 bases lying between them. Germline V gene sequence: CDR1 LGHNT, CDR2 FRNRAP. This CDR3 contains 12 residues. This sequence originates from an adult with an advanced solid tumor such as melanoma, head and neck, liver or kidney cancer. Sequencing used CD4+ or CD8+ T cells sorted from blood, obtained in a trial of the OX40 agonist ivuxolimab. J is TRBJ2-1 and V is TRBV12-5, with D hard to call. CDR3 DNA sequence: TGTGCTAGTGGTCCCTCCCGCAATGAGCAGTTCTTC. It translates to CASGPSRNEQFF.